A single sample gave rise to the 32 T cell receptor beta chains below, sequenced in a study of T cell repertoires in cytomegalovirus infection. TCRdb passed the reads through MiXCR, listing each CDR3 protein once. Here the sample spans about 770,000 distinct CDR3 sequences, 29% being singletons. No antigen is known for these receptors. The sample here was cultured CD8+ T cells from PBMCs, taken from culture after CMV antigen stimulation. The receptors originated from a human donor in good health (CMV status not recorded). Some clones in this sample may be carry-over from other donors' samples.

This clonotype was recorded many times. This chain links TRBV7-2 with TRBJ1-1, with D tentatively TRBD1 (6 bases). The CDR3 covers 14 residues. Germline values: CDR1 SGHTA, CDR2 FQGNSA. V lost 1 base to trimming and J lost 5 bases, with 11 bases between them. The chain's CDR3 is CASSLGGRGTEAFF. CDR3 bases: TGTGCCAGCAGCTTAGGCGGCAGGGGAACTGAAGCTTTCTTT.

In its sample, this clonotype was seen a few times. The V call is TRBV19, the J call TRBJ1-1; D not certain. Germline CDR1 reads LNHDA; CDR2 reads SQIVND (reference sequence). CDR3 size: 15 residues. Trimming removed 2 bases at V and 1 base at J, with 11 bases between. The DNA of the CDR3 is TGTGCCAGTAGTATAACGGCCAGGAGGAACACTGAAGCTTTCTTT. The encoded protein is CASSITARRNTEAFF.

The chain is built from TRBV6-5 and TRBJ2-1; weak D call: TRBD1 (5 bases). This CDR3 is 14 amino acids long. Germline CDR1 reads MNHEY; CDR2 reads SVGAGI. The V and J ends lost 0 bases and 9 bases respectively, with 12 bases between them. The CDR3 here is CASSYSGHGVEQFF. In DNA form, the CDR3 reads TGTGCCAGCAGTTACTCCGGACACGGAGTTGAGCAGTTCTTC.

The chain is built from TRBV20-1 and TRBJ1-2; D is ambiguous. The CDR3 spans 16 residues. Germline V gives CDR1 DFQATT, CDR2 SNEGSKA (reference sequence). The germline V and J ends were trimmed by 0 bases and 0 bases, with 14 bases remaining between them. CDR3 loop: CSARDAVGVANYGYTF. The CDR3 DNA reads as TGCAGTGCTAGAGATGCGGTGGGTGTAGCTAACTATGGCTACACCTTC.

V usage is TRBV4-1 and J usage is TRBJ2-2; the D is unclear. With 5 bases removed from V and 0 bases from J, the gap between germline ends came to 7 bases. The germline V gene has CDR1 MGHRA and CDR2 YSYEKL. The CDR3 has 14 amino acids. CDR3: CASSYTTNTGELFF. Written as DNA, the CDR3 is TGCGCCAGCAGCTACACTACGAACACCGGGGAGCTGTTTTTT.

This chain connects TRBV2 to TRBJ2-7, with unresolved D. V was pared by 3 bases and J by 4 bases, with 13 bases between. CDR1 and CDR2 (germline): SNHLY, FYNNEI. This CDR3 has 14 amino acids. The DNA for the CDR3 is TGTGCCAGCAGTGAGAAGCCTGAGACTTACGAGCAGTACTTC. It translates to CASSEKPETYEQYF.

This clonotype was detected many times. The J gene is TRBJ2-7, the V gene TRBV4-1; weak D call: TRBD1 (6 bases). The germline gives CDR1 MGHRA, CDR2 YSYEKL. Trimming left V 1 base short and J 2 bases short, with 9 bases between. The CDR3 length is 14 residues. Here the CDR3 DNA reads TGCGCCAGCAGCCAAGGGGACAATCCCTACGAGCAGTACTTC. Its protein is CASSQGDNPYEQYF.

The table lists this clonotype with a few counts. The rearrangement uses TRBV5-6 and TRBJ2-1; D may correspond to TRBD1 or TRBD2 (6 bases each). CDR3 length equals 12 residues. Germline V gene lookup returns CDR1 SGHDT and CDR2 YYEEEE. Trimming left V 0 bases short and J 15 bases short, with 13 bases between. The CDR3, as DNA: TGTGCCAGCAGCTTGGCCGGGGGCGTTTGGTTCTTC. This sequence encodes CASSLAGGVWFF.

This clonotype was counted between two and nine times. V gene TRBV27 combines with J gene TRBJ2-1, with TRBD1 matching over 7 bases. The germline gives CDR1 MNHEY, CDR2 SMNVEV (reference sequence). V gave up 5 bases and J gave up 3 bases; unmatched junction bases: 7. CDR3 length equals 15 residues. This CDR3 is CASSLGQTYYNEQFF. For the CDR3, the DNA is TGTGCCAGCAGTCTGGGACAGACCTACTACAATGAGCAGTTCTTC.

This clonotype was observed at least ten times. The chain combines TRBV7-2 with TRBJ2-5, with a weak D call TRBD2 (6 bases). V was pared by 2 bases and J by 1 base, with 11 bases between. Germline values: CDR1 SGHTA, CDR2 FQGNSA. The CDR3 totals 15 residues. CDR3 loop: CASSLRGAIQETQYF. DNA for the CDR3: TGTGCCAGCAGCTTACGCGGGGCGATCCAAGAGACCCAGTACTTC.

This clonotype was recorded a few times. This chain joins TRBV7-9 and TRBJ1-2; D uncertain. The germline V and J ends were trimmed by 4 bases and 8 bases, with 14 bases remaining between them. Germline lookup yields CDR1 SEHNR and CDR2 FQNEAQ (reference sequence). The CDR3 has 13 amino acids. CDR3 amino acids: CASSSSLYAGYTF. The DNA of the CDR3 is TGTGCCAGCAGCTCCAGCCTATACGCAGGCTACACCTTC.

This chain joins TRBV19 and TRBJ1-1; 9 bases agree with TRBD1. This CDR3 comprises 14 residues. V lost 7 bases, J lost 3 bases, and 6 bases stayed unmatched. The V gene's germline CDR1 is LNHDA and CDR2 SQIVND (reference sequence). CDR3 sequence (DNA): TGTGCCAGTACTCATTGGGACAGGGACACTGAAGCTTTCTTT. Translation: CASTHWDRDTEAFF.

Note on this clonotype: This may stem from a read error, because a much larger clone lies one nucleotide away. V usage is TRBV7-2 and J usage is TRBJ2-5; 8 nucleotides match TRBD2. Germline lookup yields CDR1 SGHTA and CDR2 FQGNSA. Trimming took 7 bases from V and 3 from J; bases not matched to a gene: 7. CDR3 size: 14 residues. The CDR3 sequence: CASNYTGLEETQYF. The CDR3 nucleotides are TGTGCCAGCAACTATACGGGACTAGAAGAGACCCAGTACTTC.

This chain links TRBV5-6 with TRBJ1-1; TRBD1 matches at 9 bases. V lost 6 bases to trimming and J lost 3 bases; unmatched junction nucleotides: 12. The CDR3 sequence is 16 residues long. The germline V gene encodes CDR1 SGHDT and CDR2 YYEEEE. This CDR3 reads CASIKLQGAQDTEAFF. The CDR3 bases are TGTGCCAGCATCAAATTACAGGGGGCGCAGGACACTGAAGCTTTCTTT.

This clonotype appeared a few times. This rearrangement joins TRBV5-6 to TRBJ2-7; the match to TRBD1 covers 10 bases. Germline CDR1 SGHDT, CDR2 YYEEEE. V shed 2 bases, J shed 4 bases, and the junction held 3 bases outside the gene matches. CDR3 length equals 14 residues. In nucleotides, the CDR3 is TGTGCCAGCAGCTTCGGGACAGGGGATTACGAGCAGTACGTC. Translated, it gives CASSFGTGDYEQYV.

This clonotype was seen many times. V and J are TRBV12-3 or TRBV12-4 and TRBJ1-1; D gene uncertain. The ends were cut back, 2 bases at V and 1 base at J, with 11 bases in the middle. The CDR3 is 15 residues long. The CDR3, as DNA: TGTGCCAGCAGTTTAATGGTTTCGTGGAACACTGAAGCTTTCTTT. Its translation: CASSLMVSWNTEAFF.

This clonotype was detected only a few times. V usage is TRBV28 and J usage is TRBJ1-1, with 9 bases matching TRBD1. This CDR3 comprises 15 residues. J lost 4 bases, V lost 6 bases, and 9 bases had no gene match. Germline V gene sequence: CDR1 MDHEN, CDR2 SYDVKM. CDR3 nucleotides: TGTGCCAGCAGCCTAGTATCGACAGGGGGCACTGAAGCTTTCTTT. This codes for CASSLVSTGGTEAFF.

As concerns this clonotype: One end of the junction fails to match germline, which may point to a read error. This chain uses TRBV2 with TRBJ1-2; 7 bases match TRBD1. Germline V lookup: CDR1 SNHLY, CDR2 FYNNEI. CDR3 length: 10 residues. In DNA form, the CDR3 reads TGCGCCAGCAGGGGGGGAGGCTACACCTTC. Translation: CASRGGGYTF.

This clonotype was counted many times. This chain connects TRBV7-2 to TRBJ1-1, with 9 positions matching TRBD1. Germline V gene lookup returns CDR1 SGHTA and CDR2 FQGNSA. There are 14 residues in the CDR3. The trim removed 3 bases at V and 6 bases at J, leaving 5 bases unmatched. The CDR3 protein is CASSLTGGGSEAFF. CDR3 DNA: TGTGCCAGCAGCTTGACAGGGGGAGGCTCTGAAGCTTTCTTT.

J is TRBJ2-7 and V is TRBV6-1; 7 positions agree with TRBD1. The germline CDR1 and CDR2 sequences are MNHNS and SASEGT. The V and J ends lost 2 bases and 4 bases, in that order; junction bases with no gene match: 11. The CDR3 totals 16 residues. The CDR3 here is CASSEPRQGVTYEQYF. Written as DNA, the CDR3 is TGTGCCAGCAGTGAACCAAGACAGGGCGTTACGTACGAGCAGTACTTC.

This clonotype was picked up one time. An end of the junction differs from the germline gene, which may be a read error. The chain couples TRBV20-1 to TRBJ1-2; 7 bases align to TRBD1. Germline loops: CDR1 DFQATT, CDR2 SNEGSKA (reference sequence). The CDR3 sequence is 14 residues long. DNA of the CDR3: TGCAGTGCTAGATCCGGGACAGCTAAATATGGCTACACCTTC. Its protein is CSARSGTAKYGYTF.

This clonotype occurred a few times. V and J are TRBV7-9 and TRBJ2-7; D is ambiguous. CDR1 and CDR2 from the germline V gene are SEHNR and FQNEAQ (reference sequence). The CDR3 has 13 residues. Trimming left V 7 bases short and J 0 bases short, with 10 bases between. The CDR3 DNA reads TGTGCCAGCACACCCTCAAGCTCCTACGAGCAGTACTTC. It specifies CASTPSSSYEQYF.

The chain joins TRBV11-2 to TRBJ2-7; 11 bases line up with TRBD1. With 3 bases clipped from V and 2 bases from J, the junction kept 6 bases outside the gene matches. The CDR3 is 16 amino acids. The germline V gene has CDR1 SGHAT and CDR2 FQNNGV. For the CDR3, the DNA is TGTGCCAGCAGCTTTTGGGACAGGGGGGCCGCCTACGAGCAGTACGTC. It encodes CASSFWDRGAAYEQYV.

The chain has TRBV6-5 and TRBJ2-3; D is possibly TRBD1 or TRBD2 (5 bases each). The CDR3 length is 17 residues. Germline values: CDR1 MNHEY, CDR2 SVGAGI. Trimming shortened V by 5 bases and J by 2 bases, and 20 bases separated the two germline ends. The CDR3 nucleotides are TGTGCCAGCAGTACCCTGGGGGAATTATATGACACAGATACGCAGTATTTT. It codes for CASSTLGELYDTDTQYF.

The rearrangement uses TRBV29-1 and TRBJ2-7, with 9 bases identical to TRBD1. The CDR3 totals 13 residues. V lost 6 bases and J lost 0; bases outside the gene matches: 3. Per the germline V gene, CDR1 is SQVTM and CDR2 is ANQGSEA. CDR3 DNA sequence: TGCAGCGTCGGACAGGGGACCTCCTACGAGCAGTACTTC. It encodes CSVGQGTSYEQYF.

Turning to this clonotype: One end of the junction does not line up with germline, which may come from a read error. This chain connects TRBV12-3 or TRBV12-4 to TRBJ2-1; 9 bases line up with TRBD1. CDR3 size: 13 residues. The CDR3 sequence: CASSHVGGQGSIF. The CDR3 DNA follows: TGTGCCAGCAGTCACGTCGGGGGACAGGGATCAATCTTC.

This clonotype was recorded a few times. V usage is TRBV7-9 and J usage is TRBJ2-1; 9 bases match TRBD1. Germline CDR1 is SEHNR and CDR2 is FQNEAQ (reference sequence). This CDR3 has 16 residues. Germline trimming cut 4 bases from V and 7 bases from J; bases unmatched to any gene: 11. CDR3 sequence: CASSSRQGGLINEQFF. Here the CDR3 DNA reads TGTGCCAGCAGCTCCAGACAGGGGGGATTAATAAATGAGCAGTTCTTC.

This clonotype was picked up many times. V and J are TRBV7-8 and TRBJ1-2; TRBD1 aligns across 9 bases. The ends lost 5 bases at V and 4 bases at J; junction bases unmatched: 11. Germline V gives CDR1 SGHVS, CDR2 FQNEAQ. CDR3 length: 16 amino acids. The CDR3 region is CASSPRQGEMGYGYTF. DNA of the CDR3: TGTGCCAGCAGCCCCCGACAGGGGGAGATGGGCTATGGCTACACCTTC.

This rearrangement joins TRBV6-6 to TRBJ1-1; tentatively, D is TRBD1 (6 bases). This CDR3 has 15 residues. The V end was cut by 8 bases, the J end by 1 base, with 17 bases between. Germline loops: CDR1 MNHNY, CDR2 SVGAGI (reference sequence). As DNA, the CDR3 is TGTGCCAGCGGTTCCAGACAGGCGGGGAACACTGAAGCTTTCTTT. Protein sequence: CASGSRQAGNTEAFF.

CDR3 in amino acids: CASSPGTDNEQYF. CDR3 in DNA: TGTGCCAGCAGTCCCGGGACAGATAACGAGCAGTACTTC. V gene TRBV12-3 or TRBV12-4 combines with J gene TRBJ2-7, with 7 positions matching TRBD1. The CDR3 has 13 residues. The J segment lost 5 bases and the V segment lost 5 bases, leaving 6 bases of the junction unmatched.

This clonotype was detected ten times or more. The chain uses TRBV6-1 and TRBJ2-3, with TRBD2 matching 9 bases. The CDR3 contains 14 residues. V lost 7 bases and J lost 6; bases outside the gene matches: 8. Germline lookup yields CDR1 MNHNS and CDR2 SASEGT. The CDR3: CASNLAGVADTQYF. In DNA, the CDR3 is TGTGCCAGCAACTTAGCGGGGGTAGCTGATACGCAGTATTTT.

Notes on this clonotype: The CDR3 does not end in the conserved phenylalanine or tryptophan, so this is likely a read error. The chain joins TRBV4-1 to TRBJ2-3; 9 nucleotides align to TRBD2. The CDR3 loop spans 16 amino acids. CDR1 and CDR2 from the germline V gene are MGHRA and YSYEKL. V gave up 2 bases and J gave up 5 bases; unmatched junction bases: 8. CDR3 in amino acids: CASSQTLSGGVDTQYS. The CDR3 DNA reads TGCGCCAGCAGCCAAACCCTTAGCGGGGGCGTAGATACGCAGTATTCT.